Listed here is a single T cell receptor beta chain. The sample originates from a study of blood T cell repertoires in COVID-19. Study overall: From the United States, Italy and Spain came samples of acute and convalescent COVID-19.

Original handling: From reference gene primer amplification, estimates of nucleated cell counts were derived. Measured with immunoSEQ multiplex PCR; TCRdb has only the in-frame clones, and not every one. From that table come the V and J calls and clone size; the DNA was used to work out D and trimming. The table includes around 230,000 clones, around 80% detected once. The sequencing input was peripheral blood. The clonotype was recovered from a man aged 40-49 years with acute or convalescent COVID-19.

The CDR3 bases are TGCGCCAGCAGCCAAGTGCTTACAGGGGGTACTAATGAAAAACTGTTTTTT. This codes for CASSQVLTGGTNEKLFF. J is TRBJ1-4 and V is TRBV4-1; TRBD1 agrees at 8 bases. The V and J ends lost 1 base and 2 bases, in that order; junction bases with no gene match: 6. The CDR3 runs to 17 residues. CDR1 and CDR2 (germline): MGHRA, YSYEKL.